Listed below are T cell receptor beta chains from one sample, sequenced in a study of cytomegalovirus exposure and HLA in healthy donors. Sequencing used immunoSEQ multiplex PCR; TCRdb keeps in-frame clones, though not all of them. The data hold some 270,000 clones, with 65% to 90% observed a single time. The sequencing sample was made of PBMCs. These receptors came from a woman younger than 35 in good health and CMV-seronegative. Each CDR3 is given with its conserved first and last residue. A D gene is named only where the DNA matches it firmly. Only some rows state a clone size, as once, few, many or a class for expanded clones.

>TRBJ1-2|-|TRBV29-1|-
CSVAGNYGYTF
TGCAGCGTTGCAGGGAACTATGGCTACACCTTC
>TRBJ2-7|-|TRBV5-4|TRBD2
CASRPRESHEQYF
TGTGCCAGCAGGCCGCGGGAGTCACACGAGCAGTACTTC
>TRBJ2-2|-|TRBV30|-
CAWSRLSIGTGELFF
TGTGCCTGGAGCCGCCTAAGTATCGGCACCGGGGAGCTGTTTTTT
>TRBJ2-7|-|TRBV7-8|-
CASSLAWGGESYEQYF
TGTGCCAGCAGCTTAGCTTGGGGGGGCGAGAGCTACGAGCAGTACTTC
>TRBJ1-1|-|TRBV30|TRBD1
CAWRGDRELRGGNTEAFF
TGTGCCTGGAGAGGGGACAGGGAATTGAGGGGGGGGAACACTGAAGCTTTCTTT
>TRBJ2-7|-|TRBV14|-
CASSQGPRLTSYEQYF
TGTGCCAGCAGCCAAGGTCCCCGACTTACCTCCTACGAGCAGTACTTC
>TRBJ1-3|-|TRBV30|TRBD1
CASPGQGGRDTIYF
TGTGCCTCGCCAGGACAGGGGGGTCGGGACACCATATATTTT
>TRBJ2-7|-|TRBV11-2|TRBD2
CASSAQYLTSASSYEQYF
TGTGCCAGCAGCGCACAATACCTCACTAGCGCCAGCTCCTACGAGCAGTACTTC
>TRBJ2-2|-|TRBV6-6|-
CASSYTRSLGGELFF
TGTGCCAGCAGTTACACCCGATCACTCGGCGGGGAGCTGTTTTTT
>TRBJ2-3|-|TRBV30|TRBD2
CAWSGGTSGPTDTQYF
TGTGCCTGGAGTGGCGGGACTAGCGGACCTACAGATACGCAGTATTTT
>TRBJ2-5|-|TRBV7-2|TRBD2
CASSLGGGGETQYF
TGTGCCAGCAGCTTAGGCGGGGGGGGAGAGACCCAGTACTTC
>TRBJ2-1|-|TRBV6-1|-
CASSPSSDAVGEFF
TGTGCCAGCAGCCCCTCCTCGGATGCGGTAGGGGAGTTCTTC
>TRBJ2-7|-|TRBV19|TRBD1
CASSPGQGLYEQYF
TGTGCCAGTAGTCCTGGACAGGGACTCTACGAGCAGTACTTC
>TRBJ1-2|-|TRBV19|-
CASSITRTDYTF
TGTGCCAGTAGTATAACAAGGACAGACTACACCTTC
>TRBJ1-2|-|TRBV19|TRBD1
CASSHGQDNYGYTF
TGTGCCAGTAGCCATGGACAGGATAACTATGGCTACACCTTC
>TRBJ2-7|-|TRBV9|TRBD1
CASSVGDRDFYEQYF
TGTGCCAGCAGCGTGGGGGACAGAGACTTCTACGAGCAGTACTTC
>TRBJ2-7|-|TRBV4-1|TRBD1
CASSQVGQVRSYEQYF
TGCGCCAGCAGCCAAGTCGGACAGGTGAGATCCTACGAGCAGTACTTC
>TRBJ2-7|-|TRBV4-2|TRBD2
CATGGLAGVSGEQYF
TGTGCCACCGGAGGACTAGCGGGAGTAAGCGGCGAGCAGTACTTC
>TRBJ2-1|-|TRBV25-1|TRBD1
CASSVQGINNEQFF
TGTGCCAGCAGTGTACAGGGGATCAACAATGAGCAGTTCTTC
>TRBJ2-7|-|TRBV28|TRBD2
CASMSGGPDPYEQYF
TGTGCCAGCATGAGCGGGGGGCCGGACCCCTACGAGCAGTACTTC
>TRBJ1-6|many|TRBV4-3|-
CASSQEESSPLHF
TGCGCCAGCAGCCAAGAGGAGAGTTCACCCCTCCACTTT
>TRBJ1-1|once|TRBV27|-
CASSLSQGTNTEAFF
TGTGCCAGCAGTTTATCGCAGGGTACGAACACTGAAGCTTTCTTT
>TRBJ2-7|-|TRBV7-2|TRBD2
CASSYQGLEYEQYF
TGTGCCAGCAGCTATCAGGGACTAGAATACGAGCAGTACTTC
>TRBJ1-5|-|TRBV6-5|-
CASSYREGNQPQHF
TGTGCCAGCAGTTACAGGGAGGGAAATCAGCCCCAGCATTTT
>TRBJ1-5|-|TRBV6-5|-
CASSYSSRSNQPQHF
TGTGCCAGCAGTTACTCGAGCAGGAGCAATCAGCCCCAGCATTTT
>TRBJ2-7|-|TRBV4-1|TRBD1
CASSHIGQGDAEQYF
TGCGCCAGCAGCCACATCGGACAGGGAGACGCCGAGCAGTACTTC
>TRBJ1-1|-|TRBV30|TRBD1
CAWSRTGTGPEAFF
TGTGCCTGGAGTAGAACCGGGACAGGGCCTGAAGCTTTCTTT